The T cell receptor beta chain described here comes from a study of blood T cells in healthy people across ages. This clonotype was seen a few times. The CDR3 loop spans 14 amino acids. V was shortened by 4 bases and J by 0 bases, with 6 bases between the two germline ends. It was with a sample-barcoded 5' primer and a J-beta primer mix that a second PCR of roughly 7 to 12 cycles was run. TCRdb re-called the 5' RACE reads through MiXCR, storing one row per CDR3 protein. Seen here are approximately 1.5 million distinct CDR3 sequences, almost 35% observed once, and the top ten hold around 11%. This sequence joins TRBV12-3 or TRBV12-4 and TRBJ1-4, with D unclear. This TCR was sampled from a woman aged 25 to 45 in good health. The sample comprised blood. In nucleotides, the CDR3 is TGTGCCAGCAGTTACACTTCAACTAATGAAAAACTGTTTTTT. It specifies CASSYTSTNEKLFF.